These 30 T cell receptor beta chains came from one sample sequenced in a study of cytotoxic CD8 clonotypes in ibrutinib-treated CLL. Only in-frame clones appear in the TCRdb table, and some are missing; sequencing was by immunoSEQ multiplex PCR. The data hold 250,000 or so clones, with under 80% observed a single time. The sample here was PBMCs, taken after 24 months of ibrutinib treatment. Receptor source: a human donor with chronic lymphocytic leukemia.

This clone was observed a few times. The V and J genes are TRBV9 and TRBJ2-1; D uncertain. The CDR3 is made up of 15 amino acids. V was shortened by 4 bases and J by 0 bases, with 11 bases between the two germline ends. Per germline, CDR1 SGDLS and CDR2 YYNGEE. CDR3 sequence (DNA): TGTGCCAGCAGCCCTAGTGGCCTCTCCTACAATGAGCAGTTCTTC. Its protein is CASSPSGLSYNEQFF.

This clone occurred a few times. The rearrangement uses TRBV5-1 and TRBJ2-1; weak D call: TRBD2 (6 bases). Per germline, CDR1 SGHRS and CDR2 YFSETQ. V was pared by 4 bases and J by 7 bases, with 15 bases between. This CDR3 spans 14 amino acids. The CDR3 loop is CASSAQISGNEQFF. The CDR3 DNA reads TGCGCCAGCAGCGCCCAAATTAGCGGAAATGAGCAGTTCTTC.

The J gene is TRBJ1-1, the V gene TRBV6-5, with 8 bases matching TRBD1. The CDR3 contains 15 residues. The germline V gene has CDR1 MNHEY and CDR2 SVGAGI. J gave up 0 bases and V 5 bases, and 5 bases lay outside the gene matches. The CDR3 nucleotides read TGTGCCAGCAGTGCGAGGACAGGGATGAACACTGAAGCTTTCTTT. Encoded protein: CASSARTGMNTEAFF.

This chain joins TRBV6-1 and TRBJ1-1, with a possible D match to TRBD1 (6 bases). V dropped 0 bases and J dropped 3 bases, with 17 bases sitting between them. This CDR3 contains 17 residues. CDR1 and CDR2 (germline): MNHNS, SASEGT. CDR3 sequence reads: CASSEARYRVIDTEAFF. The CDR3 region has the DNA TGTGCCAGCAGTGAAGCGCGTTACAGGGTCATTGACACTGAAGCTTTCTTT.

There are a few counts of this clone. This chain connects TRBV11-3 to TRBJ2-2, with D perhaps matching TRBD1 (6 bases). Trimming cost V 6 bases and J 0 bases, with 8 bases left between them. The CDR3 totals 14 residues. Looked up from germline, CDR1 is SGHNT and CDR2 is YENEEA. Written as DNA, the CDR3 is TGTGCCAGCAGTCAGGGGACGAACACCGGGGAGCTGTTTTTT. This sequence encodes CASSQGTNTGELFF.

This chain links TRBV29-1 with TRBJ2-7; 7 bases match TRBD1. In germline, CDR1 is SQVTM, CDR2 ANQGSEA. V was clipped by 5 bases and J by 0 bases; unmatched bases: 4. This CDR3 contains 13 residues. This CDR3 reads CSVMTGSSYEQYF. The CDR3 DNA sequence: TGCAGCGTTATGACAGGGAGCTCCTACGAGCAGTACTTC.

The chain combines TRBV4-3 with TRBJ1-3; no definite D call. The germline CDR1 and CDR2 sequences are LGHNA and YSLEER. V was clipped by 4 bases and J by 0 bases, with 16 bases between them. This CDR3 region has 17 residues. CDR3 amino acids: CASSRVAGPNSGNTIYF. The CDR3 DNA reads TGCGCCAGCAGCCGCGTCGCGGGCCCCAACTCTGGAAACACCATATATTTT.

The gene calls are TRBV7-6 and TRBJ2-1; no firm D call. Germline CDR1 SGHVS, CDR2 FNYEAQ. CDR3 length: 12 residues. V lost 3 bases to trimming and J lost 5 bases, with 5 bases between them. The CDR3 spells CASSFQHNEQFF. The DNA of the CDR3 is TGTGCCAGCAGCTTTCAACACAATGAGCAGTTCTTC.

The genes are TRBV6-5 and TRBJ1-2, with 8 bases that match TRBD1. Trimming cost V 2 bases and J 14 bases; bases outside gene matches: 7. The germline CDR1 and CDR2 sequences are MNHEY and SVGAGI. This CDR3 region has 12 residues. The CDR3 sequence: CASSYGQGARTF. The CDR3 coding sequence is TGTGCCAGCAGTTACGGACAGGGAGCTCGTACCTTC.

This rearrangement joins TRBV6-5 to TRBJ2-1, with D possibly being TRBD1 or TRBD2 (5 bases each). There are 15 residues in the CDR3. The germline CDR1 and CDR2 sequences are MNHEY and SVGAGI. Trimming took 5 bases from V and 2 from J, leaving 13 bases between them. CDR3 sequence (DNA): TGTGCCAGCAGTCCACTAGTGGGGGCCTACAATGAGCAGTTCTTC. Amino acids: CASSPLVGAYNEQFF.

The V and J genes are TRBV29-1 and TRBJ1-4; D is uncertain. CDR1 SQVTM and CDR2 ANQGSEA come from the germline V gene. Trimming removed 6 bases at V and 6 bases at J, with 8 bases between. This CDR3 region has 11 residues. CDR3 nucleotides: TGCAGCGTCGAGAGTTATGAAAAACTGTTTTTT. Encoded protein: CSVESYEKLFF. Using reference TRBV29-1 and TRBJ1-4 for the parts outside the CDR3, the full variable domain is SAVISQKPSRDICQRGTSLTIQCQVDSQVTMMFWYRQQPGQSLTLIATANQGSEATYESGFVIDKFPISRPNLTFSTLTVSNMSPEDSSIYLCSVESYEKLFFGSGTQLSVL.

The rearrangement uses TRBV9 and TRBJ2-7, with D possibly TRBD2 on 5 matching bases. Looked up from germline, CDR1 is SGDLS and CDR2 is YYNGEE. V dropped 0 bases and J dropped 6 bases, with 10 bases sitting between them. CDR3 length equals 13 residues. In nucleotides, the CDR3 is TGTGCCAGCAGCGTAGAGGCTAGCACCGAGCAGTACTTC. Protein sequence: CASSVEASTEQYF. The whole variable domain, filled in from reference TRBV9 and TRBJ2-7, reads DSGVTQTPKHLITATGQRVTLRCSPRSGDLSVYWYQQSLDQGLQFLIQYYNGEERAKGNILERFSAQQFPDLHSELNLSSLELGDSALYFCASSVEASTEQYFGPGTRLTVT.

This clone was picked up a small number of times. V gene TRBV25-1 combines with J gene TRBJ2-3; D ambiguous. This CDR3 has 10 amino acids. The V gene lost 10 bases and the J gene lost 1 base, with 3 bases spanning the gap. The germline gives CDR1 MGHDK, CDR2 SYGVNS. The CDR3 DNA sequence: TGTGCCACCTGCACAGATACGCAGTATTTT. Translation gives CATCTDTQYF.

The CDR3 here is CASSYSTFDDSPYF. As DNA, the CDR3 is TGTGCCAGCAGTTACTCGACGTTTGACGACTCACCGTACTTC. The chain joins TRBV6-5 to TRBJ2-7; D uncertain. V was cut by 0 bases and J by 12 bases, with 18 bases left in between. Germline lookup yields CDR1 MNHEY and CDR2 SVGAGI. This CDR3 is 14 amino acids long.

The table lists this clone with a few counts. The rearrangement uses TRBV25-1 and TRBJ1-4, with a tentative D call TRBD1 (5 bases). The length of the CDR3 is 10 residues. Trimming removed 8 bases at V and 8 bases at J, with 6 bases between. CDR1 is MGHDK and CDR2 is SYGVNS in the germline V gene. The CDR3 DNA reads as TGTGCCAGCCACAGGGAAAAACTGTTTTTT. Protein sequence: CASHREKLFF. The full variable domain, with the rest looked up from reference TRBV25-1 and TRBJ1-4, is EADIYQTPRYLVIGTGKKITLECSQTMGHDKMYWYQQDPGMELHLIHYSYGVNSTEKGDLSSESTVSRIRTEHFPLTLESARPSHTSQYLCASHREKLFFGSGTQLSVL.

The chain recombines TRBV18 with TRBJ2-7, with 7 nucleotides matching TRBD1. The CDR3 spans 13 residues. Germline-derived CDR1 and CDR2 are KGHSH and LQKENI. J lost 3 bases, V lost 3 bases, and 2 bases had no gene match. The CDR3 DNA sequence: TGTGCCAGCTCACCGGGGGACAGCTACGAGCAGTACTTC. This codes for CASSPGDSYEQYF.

J is TRBJ2-2 and V is TRBV6-1; 8 bases match TRBD1. Germline CDR1 and CDR2: MNHNS and SASEGT. The CDR3 consists of 14 residues. With V trimmed by 10 bases and J by 5 bases, 9 bases remained unmatched. For the CDR3, the DNA is TGTGCCATTACCGGGACAGGCCATACCGGGGAGCTGTTTTTT. Translated, it gives CAITGTGHTGELFF.

V usage is TRBV6-5 and J usage is TRBJ1-1; D is unresolved. The germline gives CDR1 MNHEY, CDR2 SVGAGI. V lost 4 bases and J lost 6, with 21 bases in between. The CDR3 length is 16 residues. CDR3 amino acids: CASSSPVGPLPAEAFF. The CDR3 coding sequence is TGTGCCAGCAGTTCCCCGGTTGGGCCGTTACCAGCTGAAGCTTTCTTT.

The chain combines TRBV30 with TRBJ2-1, with a tentative D call TRBD1 (6 bases). Germline CDR1 is GTSNPN and CDR2 is SVGIG (reference sequence). V shed 0 bases and J shed 3 bases, with 9 bases lying between them. This CDR3 contains 14 residues. CDR3 region: CAWSVGGGYNEQFF. Here the CDR3 DNA reads TGTGCCTGGAGTGTTGGGGGCGGCTACAATGAGCAGTTCTTC.

This clone appeared once. The chain combines TRBV6-5 with TRBJ2-7; possibly TRBD1 or TRBD2 for D (5 bases each). The germline V gene encodes CDR1 MNHEY and CDR2 SVGAGI. Trimming shortened V by 6 bases and J by 0 bases, and 6 bases separated the two germline ends. CDR3 size: 12 residues. CDR3 region: CASRGTSYEQYF. DNA of the CDR3: TGTGCCAGCAGGGGGACCTCCTACGAGCAGTACTTC.

This chain connects TRBV28 to TRBJ1-5; 9 nucleotides agree with TRBD1. The CDR3 sequence is 20 residues long. Germline V gene data show CDR1 as MDHEN and CDR2 as SYDVKM. The trim removed 6 bases at V and 0 bases at J, leaving 18 bases unmatched. DNA of the CDR3: TGTGCCAGCAGCGCCGGGACAGGGAGGGATAGGGTTTATAGCAATCAGCCCCAGCATTTT. It yields the protein CASSAGTGRDRVYSNQPQHF.

This rearrangement joins TRBV6-5 to TRBJ1-2, with D possibly matching TRBD1 (6 bases). The CDR3 runs to 14 residues. Trimming took off 5 bases at V and 2 bases at J, with 12 bases between the two ends. Germline CDR1 is MNHEY and CDR2 is SVGAGI. CDR3 sequence (DNA): TGTGCCAGCAGTCAAGGAAGGGGGAACTATGGCTACACCTTC. This encodes CASSQGRGNYGYTF.

This chain connects TRBV27 to TRBJ2-7; no clear D gene. Germline V gene data show CDR1 as MNHEY and CDR2 as SMNVEV (reference sequence). With 8 bases removed from V and 4 bases from J, the gap between germline ends came to 15 bases. The CDR3 has 13 amino acids. CDR3 in amino acids: CASGLPTRYEQYF. CDR3 bases: TGTGCCAGCGGATTACCGACACGGTACGAGCAGTACTTC.

This clone occurred once. The V call is TRBV5-1, the J call TRBJ2-7; 9 bases match TRBD1. Germline-derived CDR1 and CDR2 are SGHRS and YFSETQ. Germline trimming cut 4 bases from V and 6 bases from J; bases unmatched to any gene: 11. This CDR3 is built from 15 residues. CDR3 nucleotide sequence: TGCGCCAGCAGCCCGGGCCTGGGACAGGGTTTCGAGCAGTACTTC. Translating gives CASSPGLGQGFEQYF.

With regard to this clone: This sample includes further DNA sequences coding for the same CDR3. CDR3 amino acids: CSVETGSYEQYF. The CDR3 DNA is TGCAGCGTGGAAACAGGGTCCTACGAGCAGTACTTC. V gene TRBV29-1 combines with J gene TRBJ2-7, with a tentative D call TRBD1 (6 bases). The CDR3 length is 12 residues. CDR1 and CDR2 from the germline V gene are SQVTM and ANQGSEA. V lost 6 bases and J 1 base, leaving 10 bases between the germline ends.

This clone was observed a single time. J is TRBJ1-5 and V is TRBV6-1; D possibly corresponds to TRBD1 (6 bases). There are 13 residues in the CDR3. Looked up from germline, CDR1 is MNHNS and CDR2 is SASEGT. V lost 1 base and J lost 7, with 8 bases in between. The CDR3: CASSEEGGQPQHF. The DNA of the CDR3 is TGTGCCAGCAGTGAAGAGGGGGGCCAGCCCCAGCATTTT.

The chain uses TRBV13 and TRBJ2-1; 10 bases fit TRBD2. CDR1 PRHDT and CDR2 FYEKMQ come from the germline V gene (reference sequence). The CDR3 has 13 residues. J gave up 6 bases and V 5 bases, and 1 base lay outside the gene matches. The CDR3 DNA sequence: TGTGCCAGCAGCGGGACTAGCGTCAATGAGCAGTTCTTC. Encoded protein: CASSGTSVNEQFF. Full variable domain (remainder filled in from reference TRBV13 and TRBJ2-1): AAGVIQSPRHLIKEKRETATLKCYPIPRHDTVYWYQQGPGQDPQFLISFYEKMQSDKGSIPDRFSAQQFSDYHSELNMSSLELGDSALYFCASSGTSVNEQFFGPGTRLTVL.

The chain carries TRBV29-1 and TRBJ1-1; no clear D. Trimming pared 4 bases from V and 1 base from J, leaving 10 bases between. Germline values: CDR1 SQVTM, CDR2 ANQGSEA. This CDR3 is 13 amino acids long. CDR3 in DNA: TGCAGCGTTGGTAGGGCCCCGAACACTGAAGCTTTCTTT. Translated: CSVGRAPNTEAFF.

The chain joins TRBV6-1 to TRBJ2-5, with D perhaps TRBD2 (6 bases). Germline loops: CDR1 MNHNS, CDR2 SASEGT. With 7 bases removed from V and 4 bases from J, the gap between germline ends came to 10 bases. The CDR3 is 12 amino acids. The CDR3 region is CASTSAPETQYF. In nucleotides, the CDR3 is TGTGCCAGCACTAGCGCCCCAGAGACCCAGTACTTC.

The chain couples TRBV9 to TRBJ2-1; D gene ambiguous. CDR1 and CDR2 from the germline V gene are SGDLS and YYNGEE. The V end lost 4 bases, the J end lost 11 bases, and 16 bases lay between the germline ends. The CDR3 consists of 13 residues. The CDR3 region is CASSPVSAPKQFF. The CDR3 region has the DNA TGTGCCAGCAGCCCCGTGTCGGCCCCGAAGCAGTTCTTC.